This TCR beta chain was documented in a study of T cell repertoires in cytomegalovirus infection. About the study: Well-studied HLA-B-restricted epitopes and recently identified HLA-C-restricted epitopes of CMV were both used in the study. Study-wide points: There were HLA-C-restricted CMV-specific TCR beta clonotypes dominating the ex vivo response.

TCRdb independently ran MiXCR on the reads; one entry per CDR3 protein. Among 900,000 to 950,000 distinct CDR3 sequences, about a third were seen once, and the ten largest hold 13%. About this clonotype: Its target is not known.

This CDR3 spans 17 amino acids. V gave up 1 base and J gave up 8 bases, with 23 bases separating them. The germline CDR1 and CDR2 sequences are SEHNR and FQNEAQ (reference sequence). The receptor was isolated from a human donor in good health (CMV status not recorded). Some clones in this sample may be carry-over from other donors' samples. The V call is TRBV7-9, the J call TRBJ1-2; TRBD1 is a possible D gene (5 bases). Sequencing was performed on cultured CD8+ T cells from PBMCs, taken from culture after CMV antigen stimulation. The CDR3 bases are TGTGCCAGCAGCTTAGGTCGGCGGGGACGGAGTTTTGGAGGCTACACCTTC. This codes for CASSLGRRGRSFGGYTF.